The 27 T cell receptor beta chains given below trace back to one sample, sequenced in a study of regulatory T cells in long-lasting Graves disease. Construction of TCR beta libraries relied on iRepertoire HTBI primers and on Arm-PCR targeting CDR3 regions. MiXCR, applied by TCRdb to the multiplex PCR reads, yields one record per CDR3 protein. Of roughly 500,000 distinct CDR3 sequences in the sample, about 13% are singletons; the top ten hold roughly 9.7%. Time point meaning: newly diagnosed GD, antithyroid drugs for less than 3 months. The TCR library was made from RNA that had been extracted from PBMCs in TRIzol. The same data also went into a second study, on T cells in Graves' hyperthyroidism and ophthalmopathy.

Sequenced here: peripheral blood mononuclear cells (PBMCs), sampled at new diagnosis, from a patient treated with antithyroid drugs. Receptors were obtained from a man aged 25-45 years with Graves disease.

Ten or more counts support this clonotype. The rearrangement joins TRBV12-3 or TRBV12-4 to TRBJ2-7, with D hard to call. V lost 2 bases to trimming and J lost 7 bases, with 9 bases between them. This CDR3 contains 12 residues. The CDR3 sequence: CASSLKVKEQYF. CDR3 DNA sequence: TGTGCCAGCAGTTTAAAGGTCAAAGAGCAGTACTTC.

Many counts were recorded for this clonotype. The V and J genes are TRBV3-1 and TRBJ2-3; D unresolved. CDR1 LGHDT and CDR2 YNNKEL come from the germline V gene (reference sequence). Trimming pared 1 base from V and 5 bases from J, leaving 13 bases between. CDR3 length equals 15 residues. CDR3 in amino acids: CASSQASRRVDTQYF. The CDR3 DNA reads TGTGCCAGCAGCCAAGCCTCAAGGCGTGTAGATACGCAGTATTTT.

This clonotype turned up a few times. The junction and the germline gene differ at one end; a read error may be behind it. V gene TRBV18 combines with J gene TRBJ2-1, with 11 bases matching TRBD1. There are 15 residues in the CDR3. Germline V gives CDR1 KGHSH, CDR2 LQKENI. Here the CDR3 reads CASSPGQGAGNKQFF. The CDR3 bases are TGTGCCAGCTCACCAGGACAGGGGGCTGGCAATAAGCAGTTCTTC. The whole variable domain, filled in from reference TRBV18 and TRBJ2-1, reads NAGVMQNPRHLVRRRGQEARLRCSPMKGHSHVYWYRQLPEEGLKFMVYLQKENIIDESGMPKERFSAEFPKEGPSILRIQQVVRGDSAAYFCASSPGQGAGNKQFFGPGTRLTVL.

This clonotype has just a few counts. The V and J genes are TRBV7-9 and TRBJ2-7, with 10 bases aligning to TRBD2. The CDR3 contains 15 residues. Trimming cost V 6 bases and J 3 bases; bases outside gene matches: 8. Germline loops: CDR1 SEHNR, CDR2 FQNEAQ (reference sequence). This CDR3 reads CASSLAGEGYYEQYF. CDR3 coding DNA: TGTGCCAGCAGTCTAGCGGGAGAGGGGTACTACGAGCAGTACTTC.

This clonotype was detected a few times. This chain links TRBV24-1 with TRBJ2-2; 8 bases fit TRBD1. The V and J ends lost 12 bases and 7 bases, in that order; junction bases with no gene match: 12. Germline CDR1 KGHDR, CDR2 SFDVKD. This CDR3 is 14 amino acids long. DNA of the CDR3: TGTGCCCCACCAGGTCAGGGGGCCAACGGGGAGCTGTTTTTT. Translation: CAPPGQGANGELFF.

This clonotype has only one observation. This may be a read error: a much more frequent sequence differs by one nucleotide. This CDR3 is CASGKREIKDEQFF. The CDR3 DNA reads as TGTGCCAGCGGCAAGCGGGAAATCAAGGATGAGCAGTTCTTC. The chain recombines TRBV7-9 with TRBJ2-1; 7 nucleotides line up with TRBD2. This CDR3 spans 14 amino acids. CDR1 is SEHNR and CDR2 is FQNEAQ in the germline V gene (reference sequence). Trimming at V came to 8 bases and at J to 8 bases, leaving 12 bases not matched to a gene.

This clonotype was counted at least ten times. The chain has TRBV12-3 or TRBV12-4 and TRBJ1-3; no clear D gene. This CDR3 spans 12 amino acids. The V gene lost 4 bases and the J gene lost 2 bases, with 3 bases spanning the gap. CDR3 coding DNA: TGTGCCAGCAGTTCGGCTGGAAACACCATATATTTT. Translating it yields CASSSAGNTIYF.

This clonotype appeared a few times. The rearrangement uses TRBV4-2 and TRBJ2-3, with TRBD2 matching 7 bases. CDR1 LGHNA and CDR2 YNFKEQ come from the germline V gene. The CDR3 consists of 14 residues. V trimming: 5 bases; J trimming: 6 bases; junction bases outside the gene matches: 8. Here the CDR3 reads CASSREREADTQYF. CDR3 bases: TGTGCCAGCAGCAGAGAACGGGAGGCGGATACGCAGTATTTT.

This clonotype was counted at least ten times. CDR3 sequence (DNA): TGTGCCAGCAGCTTATCGCCAGGGGGAGCAGATACGCAGTATTTT. Amino acids: CASSLSPGGADTQYF. The chain uses TRBV11-2 and TRBJ2-3, with 7 bases lining up with TRBD1. Germline CDR1 is SGHAT and CDR2 is FQNNGV. The length of the CDR3 is 15 residues. J lost 4 bases, V lost 2 bases, and 6 bases had no gene match.

This clonotype was counted at least ten times. V gene TRBV11-2 combines with J gene TRBJ1-5; D is perhaps TRBD1 (5 bases). The germline V gene has CDR1 SGHAT and CDR2 FQNNGV. The V end lost 6 bases, the J end lost 6 bases, and 12 bases lay between the germline ends. This CDR3 region has 13 residues. The CDR3 is CASSPEGIQPQHF. In DNA, the CDR3 is TGTGCCAGCAGTCCAGAGGGGATTCAGCCCCAGCATTTT.

The table lists this clonotype with many counts. This rearrangement joins TRBV20-1 to TRBJ2-7, with TRBD2 matching over 11 bases. V trimming: 6 bases; J trimming: 5 bases; junction bases outside the gene matches: 9. Germline assignment: CDR1 DFQATT and CDR2 SNEGSKA (reference sequence). This CDR3 has 14 amino acids. CDR3 coding DNA: TGCAGTGCCAGGCATAGCGGGAGGGGACACGAGCAGTACTTC. It encodes CSARHSGRGHEQYF.

Concerning this clonotype itself: One junction end does not reproduce the germline sequence, and a read error may be involved. The chain recombines TRBV10-3 with TRBJ2-1; D unclear. The germline V gene encodes CDR1 ENHRY and CDR2 SYGVKD. This CDR3 is 15 amino acids long. This chain's CDR3 is CAVSESPGAYNEQFF. The CDR3 DNA reads as TGTGCCGTCAGTGAGTCCCCCGGAGCCTACAATGAGCAGTTCTTC.

The rearrangement links TRBV29-1 to TRBJ1-2; TRBD1 agrees at 7 bases. Germline CDR1 and CDR2: SQVTM and ANQGSEA. This CDR3 spans 17 amino acids. The trim removed 8 bases at V and 4 bases at J, leaving 22 bases unmatched. CDR3 loop: CSPRGQGQTELGYGYTF. CDR3 bases: TGCAGCCCCCGGGGGCAGGGACAGACGGAGTTGGGCTATGGCTACACCTTC.

Many counts were recorded for this clonotype. This chain uses TRBV11-1 with TRBJ2-1; TRBD2 matches 8 bases. V lost 4 bases to trimming and J lost 4 bases; unmatched junction nucleotides: 15. This CDR3 spans 18 amino acids. CDR1 SGHAT and CDR2 FQDESV come from the germline V gene (reference sequence). CDR3 amino acids: CASSYVFGSSGQYNEQFF. CDR3 DNA: TGTGCCAGCAGCTACGTTTTTGGGTCTAGCGGGCAGTACAATGAGCAGTTCTTC.

This clonotype was picked up a small number of times. The CDR3: CASSQEYGRGQTPDTQYF. The CDR3 DNA is TGTGCCAGCAGCCAAGAATATGGTAGGGGACAGACCCCGGATACGCAGTATTTT. The rearrangement joins TRBV3-1 to TRBJ2-3; 7 bases fit TRBD1. The CDR3 runs to 18 residues. The V gene end was trimmed by 0 bases and the J gene end by 6 bases; junction bases not matched to a gene: 15. Germline CDR1 is LGHDT and CDR2 is YNNKEL (reference sequence).

As concerns this clonotype: A read error is the likely source, as a far larger clone sits one nucleotide away. This rearrangement joins TRBV30 to TRBJ2-5; D unresolved. V was shortened by 2 bases and J by 11 bases, with 12 bases between the two germline ends. Germline V gene data show CDR1 as GTSNPN and CDR2 as SVGIG (reference sequence). This CDR3 is built from 11 residues. The CDR3 DNA sequence: TGTGCCTGGAGTATACCCCCTTCGCAGTACTTC. Protein: CAWSIPPSQYF.

This clonotype was counted once. The CDR3 loop is CASSWVRERTDTQYF. CDR3 DNA sequence: TGTGCCAGCAGTTGGGTCCGGGAGCGCACAGATACGCAGTATTTT. This chain joins TRBV27 and TRBJ2-3, with D perhaps TRBD2 (6 bases). The CDR3 is 15 amino acids. From germline, CDR1 is MNHEY and CDR2 SMNVEV (reference sequence). Deletions cut 4 bases from V and 1 base from J, with 12 bases between.

The chain joins TRBV7-9 to TRBJ2-5; D might be TRBD2 (5 bases). Trimming pared 5 bases from V and 0 bases from J, leaving 16 bases between. The germline CDR1 and CDR2 sequences are SEHNR and FQNEAQ (reference sequence). The CDR3 consists of 16 residues. For the CDR3, the DNA is TGTGCCAGCAGCCGAGTGGGTACTAGGGACCAAGAGACCCAGTACTTC. Protein sequence: CASSRVGTRDQETQYF.

The V and J genes are TRBV12-3 or TRBV12-4 and TRBJ2-4; weak D call: TRBD2 (5 bases). This CDR3 is built from 13 residues. V dropped 6 bases and J dropped 9 bases, with 15 bases sitting between them. The CDR3 DNA follows: TGTGCCAGCAGCCCTGACGGGGTGGGCATTCAGTACTTC. This encodes CASSPDGVGIQYF.

This clonotype has at least ten counts. This chain joins TRBV2 and TRBJ2-1; D possibly corresponds to TRBD2 (6 bases). CDR1 and CDR2 (germline): SNHLY, FYNNEI. CDR3 length: 17 residues. The ends were cut back, 7 bases at V and 1 base at J, with 20 bases in the middle. DNA of the CDR3: TGTGCCAGCATCGGGGAGAGCGGGCCCCGATCCTACAATGAGCAGTTCTTC. Translation gives CASIGESGPRSYNEQFF.

Regarding this clonotype: A much larger clone lies one base from this, so it may be a read error. The J gene is TRBJ2-7, the V gene TRBV6-2 or TRBV6-3; 8 positions agree with TRBD1. Germline V gives CDR1 MNHEY, CDR2 SVGEGT. The CDR3 consists of 14 residues. The CDR3 nucleotides are TGTGCCTGCAGTCCCTACATGGGGGACAGGAGTCTGTACTTC. Protein product: CACSPYMGDRSLYF.

This clonotype has at least ten counts. The rearrangement links TRBV12-3 or TRBV12-4 to TRBJ1-1; TRBD1 matches 8 bases. The CDR3 runs 14 residues. Trimming cost V 3 bases and J 4 bases; bases outside gene matches: 4. The CDR3 region is CASSLRDRSTEAFF. The CDR3 nucleotides are TGTGCCAGCAGTTTGCGGGACAGGTCCACTGAAGCTTTCTTT.

Details on this clonotype: A far larger clone is only one base removed, so a read error is likely. The chain employs TRBV2 and TRBJ2-7; TRBD2 aligns across 9 bases. The CDR3 contains 15 residues. V was clipped by 7 bases and J by 7 bases; unmatched bases: 14. Looked up from germline, CDR1 is SNHLY and CDR2 is FYNNEI. The CDR3 DNA sequence: TGTGCCAGCAAGAAGCGGGGGGACTCCTACAATGAGCAGTACTTC. Its translation: CASKKRGDSYNEQYF.

The CDR3 DNA reads TGTGCCAGCAGTTACACTGCGTCTTCTCCGCAGTATTTT. Translated, it gives CASSYTASSPQYF. The chain couples TRBV6-5 to TRBJ2-3; no clear D gene. Germline V gives CDR1 MNHEY, CDR2 SVGAGI. Trimming removed 2 bases from V and 10 bases from J, with 13 bases in between. This CDR3 comprises 13 residues.

This clonotype appeared many times. The chain employs TRBV7-9 and TRBJ2-3; D is uncertain. The ends were cut back, 5 bases at V and 3 bases at J, with 15 bases in the middle. In germline, CDR1 is SEHNR, CDR2 FQNEAQ (reference sequence). The length of the CDR3 is 15 residues. In DNA form, the CDR3 reads TGTGCCAGCAGCCCCCCTTCGACCTCAACAGATACGCAGTATTTT. This encodes CASSPPSTSTDTQYF.

This clonotype was observed at least ten times. The genes are TRBV29-1 and TRBJ1-2; 9 bases are a match to TRBD1. From germline, CDR1 is SQVTM and CDR2 ANQGSEA. With V trimmed by 7 bases and J by 5 bases, 8 bases remained unmatched. This CDR3 comprises 13 residues. For the CDR3, the DNA is TGCAGCGCACGGGGACAGGGTGGTTATGGCTACACCTTC. It codes for CSARGQGGYGYTF.

V gene TRBV11-2 combines with J gene TRBJ1-5; a possible D gene is TRBD1 (6 bases). Per germline, CDR1 SGHAT and CDR2 FQNNGV. CDR3 size: 15 residues. V dropped 0 bases and J dropped 7 bases, with 13 bases sitting between them. CDR3 region: CASSLEAGVGQPQHF. CDR3 nucleotides: TGTGCCAGCAGCTTAGAAGCAGGGGTGGGACAGCCCCAGCATTTT.